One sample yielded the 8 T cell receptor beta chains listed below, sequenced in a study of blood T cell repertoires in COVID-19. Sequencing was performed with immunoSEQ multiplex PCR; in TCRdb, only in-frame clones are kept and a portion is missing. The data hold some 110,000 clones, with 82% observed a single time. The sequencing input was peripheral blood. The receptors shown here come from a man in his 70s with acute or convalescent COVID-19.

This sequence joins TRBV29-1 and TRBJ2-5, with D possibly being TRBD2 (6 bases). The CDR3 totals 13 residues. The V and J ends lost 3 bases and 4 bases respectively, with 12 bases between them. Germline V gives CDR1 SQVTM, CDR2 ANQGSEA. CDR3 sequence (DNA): TGCAGCGTTGACCGGGGGTCAGGAGAGACCCAGTACTTC. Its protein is CSVDRGSGETQYF.

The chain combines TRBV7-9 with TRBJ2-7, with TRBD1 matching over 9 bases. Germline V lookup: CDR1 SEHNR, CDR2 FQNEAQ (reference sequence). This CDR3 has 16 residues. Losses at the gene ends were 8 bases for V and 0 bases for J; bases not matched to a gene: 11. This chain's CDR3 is CASAMRGTGPSYEQYF. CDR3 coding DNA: TGTGCCAGCGCCATGCGGGGGACAGGGCCCTCCTACGAGCAGTACTTC.

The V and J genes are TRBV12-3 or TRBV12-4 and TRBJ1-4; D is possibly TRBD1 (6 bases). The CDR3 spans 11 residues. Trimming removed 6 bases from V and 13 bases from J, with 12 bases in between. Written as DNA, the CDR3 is TGTGCCAGCAGCGGGACAAGGAGACTGTTTTTT. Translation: CASSGTRRLFF.

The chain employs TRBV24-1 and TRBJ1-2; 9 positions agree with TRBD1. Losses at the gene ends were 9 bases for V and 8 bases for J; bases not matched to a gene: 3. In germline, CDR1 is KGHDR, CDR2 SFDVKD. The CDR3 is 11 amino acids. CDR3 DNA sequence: TGTGCCACCGGAGACAGGGGGGGCTACACCTTC. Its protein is CATGDRGGYTF.

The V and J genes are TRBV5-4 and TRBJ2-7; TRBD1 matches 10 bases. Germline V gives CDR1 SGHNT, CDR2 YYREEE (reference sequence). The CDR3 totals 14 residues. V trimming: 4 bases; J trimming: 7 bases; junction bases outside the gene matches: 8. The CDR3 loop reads CASSRQGALGEQYF. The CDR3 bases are TGTGCCAGCAGCCGACAGGGGGCCCTGGGGGAGCAGTACTTC.

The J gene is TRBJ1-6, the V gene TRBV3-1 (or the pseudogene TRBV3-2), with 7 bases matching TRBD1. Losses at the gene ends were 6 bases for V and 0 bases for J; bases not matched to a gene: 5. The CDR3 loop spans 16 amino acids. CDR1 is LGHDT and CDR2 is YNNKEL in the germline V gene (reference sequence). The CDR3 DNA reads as TGTGCCAGCAGGACAGGGCCCAGCTCCTATAATTCACCCCTCCACTTT. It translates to CASRTGPSSYNSPLHF.

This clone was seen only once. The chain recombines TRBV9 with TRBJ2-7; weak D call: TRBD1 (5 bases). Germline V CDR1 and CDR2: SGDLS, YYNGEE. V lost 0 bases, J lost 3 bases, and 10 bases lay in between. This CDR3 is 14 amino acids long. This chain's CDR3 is CASSVDQGHYEQYF. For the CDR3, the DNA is TGTGCCAGCAGCGTAGACCAGGGCCACTACGAGCAGTACTTC. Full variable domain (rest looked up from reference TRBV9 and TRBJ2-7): DSGVTQTPKHLITATGQRVTLRCSPRSGDLSVYWYQQSLDQGLQFLIQYYNGEERAKGNILERFSAQQFPDLHSELNLSSLELGDSALYFCASSVDQGHYEQYFGPGTRLTVT.

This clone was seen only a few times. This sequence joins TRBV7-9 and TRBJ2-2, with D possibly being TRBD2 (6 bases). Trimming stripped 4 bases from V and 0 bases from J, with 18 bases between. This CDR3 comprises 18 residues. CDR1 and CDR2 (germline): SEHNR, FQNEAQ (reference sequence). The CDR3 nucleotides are TGTGCCAGCAGCTCCCGGCCCAGCTCGGGGGCGAACACCGGGGAGCTGTTTTTT. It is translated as CASSSRPSSGANTGELFF.